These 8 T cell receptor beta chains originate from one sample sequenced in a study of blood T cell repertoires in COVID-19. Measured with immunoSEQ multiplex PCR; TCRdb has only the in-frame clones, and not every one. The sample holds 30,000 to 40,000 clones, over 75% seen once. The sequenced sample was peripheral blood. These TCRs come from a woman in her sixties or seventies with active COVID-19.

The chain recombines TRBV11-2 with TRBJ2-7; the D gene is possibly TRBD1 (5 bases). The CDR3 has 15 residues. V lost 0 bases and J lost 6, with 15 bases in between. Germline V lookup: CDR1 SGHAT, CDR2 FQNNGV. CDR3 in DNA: TGTGCCAGCAGCTTAGAACCCTCAGGGTTTGGCGAGCAGTACTTC. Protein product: CASSLEPSGFGEQYF.

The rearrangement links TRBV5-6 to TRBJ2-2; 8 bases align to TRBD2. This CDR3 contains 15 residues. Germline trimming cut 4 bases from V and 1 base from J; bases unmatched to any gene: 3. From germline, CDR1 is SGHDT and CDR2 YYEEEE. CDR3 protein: CASSRGLVNTGELFF. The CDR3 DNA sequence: TGTGCCAGCAGCCGGGGACTAGTGAACACCGGGGAGCTGTTTTTT.

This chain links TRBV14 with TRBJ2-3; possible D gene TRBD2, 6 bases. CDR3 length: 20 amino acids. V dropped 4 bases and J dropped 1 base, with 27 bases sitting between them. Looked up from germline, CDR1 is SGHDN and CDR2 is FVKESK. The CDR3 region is CASSRNPSNLLASGTDTQYF. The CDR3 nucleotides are TGTGCCAGCAGCCGTAATCCTTCAAATCTTCTAGCGTCGGGCACAGATACGCAGTATTTT.

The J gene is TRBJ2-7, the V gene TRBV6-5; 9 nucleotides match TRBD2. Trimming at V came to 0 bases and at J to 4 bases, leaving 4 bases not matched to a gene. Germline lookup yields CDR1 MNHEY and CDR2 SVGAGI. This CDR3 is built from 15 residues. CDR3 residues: CASSYSAGGGYEQYF. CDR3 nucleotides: TGTGCCAGCAGTTACTCCGCGGGGGGGGGATACGAGCAGTACTTC.

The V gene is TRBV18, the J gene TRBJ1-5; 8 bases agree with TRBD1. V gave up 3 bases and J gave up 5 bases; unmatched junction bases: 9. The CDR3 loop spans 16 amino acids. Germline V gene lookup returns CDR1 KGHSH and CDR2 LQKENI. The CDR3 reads CASSPQDRARHQPQHF. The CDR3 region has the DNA TGTGCCAGCTCACCCCAGGACAGGGCGAGACATCAGCCCCAGCATTTT.

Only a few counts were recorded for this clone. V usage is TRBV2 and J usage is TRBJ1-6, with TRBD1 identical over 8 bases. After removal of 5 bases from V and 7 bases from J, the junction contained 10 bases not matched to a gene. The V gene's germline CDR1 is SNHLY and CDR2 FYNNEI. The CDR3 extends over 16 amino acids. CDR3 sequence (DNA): TGTGCCAGCAGTCGAACCGGACAGGGAGGGAATTCACCCCTCCACTTT. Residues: CASSRTGQGGNSPLHF. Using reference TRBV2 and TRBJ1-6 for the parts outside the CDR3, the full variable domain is EPEVTQTPSHQVTQMGQEVILRCVPISNHLYFYWYRQILGQKVEFLVSFYNNEISEKSEIFDDQFSVERPDGSNFTLKIRSTKLEDSAMYFCASSRTGQGGNSPLHFGNGTRLTVT.

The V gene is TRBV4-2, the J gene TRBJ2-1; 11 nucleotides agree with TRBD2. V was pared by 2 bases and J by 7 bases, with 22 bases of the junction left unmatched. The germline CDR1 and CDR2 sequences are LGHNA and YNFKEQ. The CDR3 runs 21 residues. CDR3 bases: TGTGCCAGCAGCCAACTAAGCTCCTCGGGGCTACTAGCGGGAGAGAAGAATGAGCAGTTCTTC. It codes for CASSQLSSSGLLAGEKNEQFF.

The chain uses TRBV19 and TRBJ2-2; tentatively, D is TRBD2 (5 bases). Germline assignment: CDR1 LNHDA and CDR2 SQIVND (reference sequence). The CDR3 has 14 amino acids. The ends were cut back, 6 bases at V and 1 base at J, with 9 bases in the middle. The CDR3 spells CASRRGLNTGELFF. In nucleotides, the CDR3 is TGTGCCAGTAGACGCGGACTGAACACCGGGGAGCTGTTTTTT. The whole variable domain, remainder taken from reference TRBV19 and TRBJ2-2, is DGGITQSPKYLFRKEGQNVTLSCEQNLNHDAMYWYRQDPGQGLRLIYYSQIVNDFQKGDIAEGYSVSREKKESFPLTVTSAQKNPTAFYLCASRRGLNTGELFFGEGSRLTVL.